The T cell receptor (beta chain) described here comes from a study of shared clonotypes between healthy human individuals. Method: immunoSEQ multiplex PCR; TCRdb's copy keeps in-frame clones and lacks some. The sample has about 750,000 clones; about 91% are singletons. The naive CD8 fraction comprised CD45RO-negative cells positively selected for CCR7 and excluded terminally differentiated effector memory CD45RA+ cells. Source material: naive CD8+ T cells sorted from blood. The origin of this receptor is a young man in good health.

CDR3 loop: CASSFYSGTLGEQYF. CDR3 coding DNA: TGCGCCAGCAGCTTCTATTCCGGGACCCTCGGCGAGCAGTACTTC. The chain employs TRBV5-1 and TRBJ2-7; tentatively, D is TRBD1 or TRBD2 (5 bases each). The CDR3 runs to 15 residues. The V end lost 2 bases, the J end lost 6 bases, and 18 bases lay between the germline ends. Per the germline V gene, CDR1 is SGHRS and CDR2 is YFSETQ.